Shown below are 10 T cell receptor beta chains from a single sample sequenced in a study of blood T cell repertoires in COVID-19. TCRdb keeps only in-frame clones here, not all; method: immunoSEQ multiplex PCR. The data show over 90,000 clones, approximately 84% seen once. The sequenced sample consisted of peripheral blood. The receptors originated from a human donor in a cohort sampled during active COVID-19.

The rearrangement uses TRBV10-3 and TRBJ1-2; D possibly corresponds to TRBD1 (6 bases). CDR3 length: 13 amino acids. The V end was cut by 2 bases, the J end by 8 bases, with 12 bases between. Germline-derived CDR1 and CDR2 are ENHRY and SYGVKD. The CDR3 loop reads CAISEKGVGGYTF. The CDR3 bases are TGTGCCATCAGTGAGAAGGGGGTAGGGGGCTACACCTTC.

V is TRBV6-5 and J is TRBJ2-2; no clear D gene. This CDR3 is 15 amino acids long. The V end was cut by 6 bases, the J end by 0 bases, with 11 bases between. The germline gives CDR1 MNHEY, CDR2 SVGAGI. CDR3 amino acids: CASRAKETNTGELFF. CDR3 nucleotides: TGTGCCAGCAGGGCCAAAGAAACGAACACCGGGGAGCTGTTTTTT.

The V call is TRBV5-6, the J call TRBJ2-5, with unresolved D. The V gene lost 5 bases and the J gene lost 4 bases, with 9 bases spanning the gap. In germline, CDR1 is SGHDT, CDR2 YYEEEE. The length of the CDR3 is 12 residues. CDR3 sequence: CASSPSLETQYF. CDR3 coding DNA: TGTGCCAGCAGTCCCTCCCTAGAGACCCAGTACTTC.

The genes are TRBV7-9 and TRBJ2-1; D might be TRBD1 (6 bases). This CDR3 has 13 residues. Per the germline V gene, CDR1 is SEHNR and CDR2 is FQNEAQ (reference sequence). Trimming shortened V by 1 base and J by 6 bases, and 7 bases separated the two germline ends. CDR3 nucleotides: TGTGCCAGCAGCTTAGGACAGGCCAATGAGCAGTTCTTC. It codes for CASSLGQANEQFF.

The count of this clone is one. The J gene is TRBJ1-2, the V gene TRBV5-4, with unresolved D. The length of the CDR3 is 13 residues. V was trimmed by 0 bases and J by 4 bases, leaving 7 bases between them. Germline CDR1 and CDR2: SGHNT and YYREEE (reference sequence). The CDR3 DNA reads TGTGCCAGCAGCTTGGCGGGTTCCTATGGCTACACCTTC. Protein sequence: CASSLAGSYGYTF.

V usage is TRBV11-2 and J usage is TRBJ1-3; 9 bases are a match to TRBD1. The CDR3 runs to 16 residues. Trimming cost V 0 bases and J 3 bases; bases outside gene matches: 3. CDR1 and CDR2 from the germline V gene are SGHAT and FQNNGV. CDR3 coding DNA: TGTGCCAGCAGCTTAGAGGACAGGGGCGGTGGAAACACCATATATTTT. It specifies CASSLEDRGGGNTIYF.

The J gene is TRBJ2-3, the V gene TRBV18, with unresolved D. V lost 6 bases and J lost 0, with 13 bases in between. The CDR3 is made up of 15 amino acids. Germline CDR1 and CDR2: KGHSH and LQKENI. CDR3: CASSGGPSSTDTQYF. The CDR3 coding sequence is TGTGCCAGCTCCGGCGGTCCCTCTAGCACAGATACGCAGTATTTT.

This sequence joins TRBV2 and TRBJ2-1, with 7 positions matching TRBD2. The CDR3 runs 12 residues. The V segment lost 5 bases and the J segment 10 bases; nucleotides outside the gene matches: 5. Per the germline V gene, CDR1 is SNHLY and CDR2 is FYNNEI. CDR3 region: CASSWGLYEQFF. CDR3 bases: TGTGCCAGCAGTTGGGGACTATACGAGCAGTTCTTC.

This chain uses TRBV3-1 (or the pseudogene TRBV3-2) with TRBJ2-3, with 9 bases matching TRBD2. The CDR3 has 16 amino acids. The junction had 6 bases not matched to a gene; V was cut back by 3 bases and J by 2 bases. Looked up from germline, CDR1 is LGHDT and CDR2 is YNNKEL (reference sequence). The CDR3 is CASSHRPSGVTDTQYF. The CDR3 DNA sequence: TGTGCCAGCAGCCACCGCCCTAGCGGGGTCACAGATACGCAGTATTTT.

This clone was picked up one time. The J gene is TRBJ1-5, the V gene TRBV27; D gene ambiguous. Germline V gene data show CDR1 as MNHEY and CDR2 as SMNVEV (reference sequence). This CDR3 has 13 residues. V was trimmed by 2 bases and J by 5 bases, leaving 7 bases between them. CDR3 sequence: CASSLVFDQPQHF. The CDR3 coding sequence is TGTGCCAGCAGTTTAGTGTTCGATCAGCCCCAGCATTTT.